Here is one T cell receptor beta chain with its context. Its matching antigen is unknown. The data were taken from a study of T cell clonotyping in hematopoietic cell transplantation. The CDR3 has 15 amino acids. V trimming: 8 bases; J trimming: 6 bases; junction bases outside the gene matches: 11. The germline CDR1 and CDR2 sequences are MNHEY and SMNVEV (reference sequence). Sequencing was performed with immunoSEQ multiplex PCR; in TCRdb, only in-frame clones are kept and a portion is missing. The sample lists 37,000 or so clones, approximately 89% occurring once. Study-level findings and limits: CD4 and CD8 repertoire contributions could not be separated without sorting. Pathologically expanded recipient clonotypes increased progressively from day 30 to day 180 as diversity fell. Broader posttransplant TCR repertoire diversity was predicted by graft donor and pretransplant recipient Inverse Simpson Index values.

The rearrangement joins TRBV27 to TRBJ2-3; TRBD2 aligns across 10 bases. Sequencing used peripheral blood mononuclear cells. The sequence derives from a woman between 35 and 50 years old in good health. Some clones in this sample may be carry-over from other donors' samples. The CDR3 DNA reads as TGTGCCAGCCACATTCAAGCGGGAGGGTCGGATACGCAGTATTTT. It specifies CASHIQAGGSDTQYF.